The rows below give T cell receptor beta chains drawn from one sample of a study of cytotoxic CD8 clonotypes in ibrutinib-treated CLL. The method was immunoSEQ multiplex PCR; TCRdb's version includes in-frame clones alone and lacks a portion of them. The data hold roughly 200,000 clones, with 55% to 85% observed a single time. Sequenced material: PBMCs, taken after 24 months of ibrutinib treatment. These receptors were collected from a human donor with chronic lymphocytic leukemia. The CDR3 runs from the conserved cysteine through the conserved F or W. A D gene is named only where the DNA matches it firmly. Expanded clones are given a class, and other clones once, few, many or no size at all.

CASRASGTYEQYF,TGTGCCAGCAGGGCTAGCGGAACCTACGAGCAGTACTTC,TRBV6-5,13,TRBD2,NA,TRBJ2-7
CASSVGEVNTEAFF,TGTGCCAGCAGTGTAGGAGAGGTGAACACTGAAGCTTTCTTT,TRBV6-1,14,NA,NA,TRBJ1-1
CASLGQGDNEKLFF,TGTGCCAGCCTGGGACAGGGCGATAATGAAAAACTGTTTTTT,TRBV28,14,TRBD1,few,TRBJ1-4
CASRPGQGANTIYF,TGTGCCAGCAGGCCGGGACAGGGAGCAAACACCATATATTTT,TRBV28,14,TRBD1,NA,TRBJ1-3
CASSLAYEQYF,TGTGCCAGCAGCTTGGCCTACGAGCAGTACTTC,TRBV5-5,11,NA,NA,TRBJ2-7
CASSQDLWTTSYEQYF,TGCGCCAGCAGCCAAGATCTCTGGACCACCTCCTACGAGCAGTACTTC,TRBV4-3,16,NA,NA,TRBJ2-7
CASSDSWVPATYGYTF,TGTGCCAGCAGTGACTCGTGGGTCCCTGCGACCTATGGCTACACCTTC,TRBV6-4,16,NA,few,TRBJ1-2
CASGAGPSTGGTGELFF,TGCGCCAGCGGTGCGGGACCCTCGACAGGGGGCACCGGGGAGCTGTTTTTT,TRBV5-1,17,TRBD1,NA,TRBJ2-2
CASRPKGEAKLFF,TGTGCCAGCAGACCCAAGGGGGAAGCAAAACTGTTTTTT,TRBV6-5,13,NA,NA,TRBJ1-4
CASSLDVSGYEQYF,TGTGCCAGCAGCTTGGATGTCAGCGGCTACGAGCAGTACTTC,TRBV5-4,14,NA,NA,TRBJ2-7
CASTPGWDRTSYEQYF,TGTGCCAGCACCCCTGGGTGGGACAGGACCTCCTACGAGCAGTACTTC,TRBV5-6,16,TRBD1,few,TRBJ2-7
CASSFGNSYEQYF,TGTGCCAGCAGCTTTGGGAACTCCTACGAGCAGTACTTC,TRBV5-8,13,NA,NA,TRBJ2-7
CASSPGSGSAYNEQFF,TGTGCCAGCAGCCCCGGTAGCGGGAGCGCCTACAATGAGCAGTTCTTC,TRBV7-7,16,TRBD2,NA,TRBJ2-1
CASSYGQGSGNTIYF,TGTGCCAGCAGCTACGGACAGGGCTCTGGAAACACCATATATTTT,TRBV11-2,15,TRBD1,NA,TRBJ1-3